This entry lists 10 T cell receptor beta chains sequenced from one sample in a study of cytotoxic CD8 clonotypes in ibrutinib-treated CLL. Libraries were prepared by immunoSEQ multiplex PCR; TCRdb keeps only in-frame clonotypes and omits some of them. The data show 190,000 or so clones, approximately 72% seen once. Specimen: PBMCs, collected after 24 months of ibrutinib treatment. These receptors were taken from a human donor with chronic lymphocytic leukemia.

V is TRBV20-1 and J is TRBJ2-7; D may be TRBD2 (5 bases). The V gene's germline CDR1 is DFQATT and CDR2 SNEGSKA (reference sequence). V was pared by 5 bases and J by 7 bases, with 12 bases between. There are 11 residues in the CDR3. CDR3 amino acids: CSAPGLGEQYF. The DNA for the CDR3 is TGCAGTGCTCCCGGACTTGGGGAGCAGTACTTC.

The CDR3 is CASIPVRSGSSTDTQYF. The CDR3, as DNA: TGTGCCAGCATCCCGGTTCGCTCGGGGTCTAGCACAGATACGCAGTATTTT. The rearrangement uses TRBV28 and TRBJ2-3, with D maybe TRBD2 (5 bases). CDR3 length: 17 amino acids. With 7 bases removed from V and 0 bases from J, the gap between germline ends came to 20 bases. The V gene's germline CDR1 is MDHEN and CDR2 SYDVKM.

The table lists this clone with a few counts. The CDR3 DNA reads TGTGCCAGCAGTGAAGTAGGGCATAGCTCTGGAAACACCATATATTTT. It is translated as CASSEVGHSSGNTIYF. This chain uses TRBV6-1 with TRBJ1-3, with D uncertain. V lost 1 base, J lost 0 bases, and 10 bases lay in between. This CDR3 region has 16 residues. Looked up from germline, CDR1 is MNHNS and CDR2 is SASEGT.

The chain recombines TRBV7-9 with TRBJ1-1; D gene ambiguous. The ends were cut back, 5 bases at V and 8 bases at J, with 6 bases in the middle. Germline CDR1 and CDR2: SEHNR and FQNEAQ (reference sequence). The CDR3 length is 10 residues. As DNA, the CDR3 is TGTGCCAGCAGCCCCAAAGAAGCTTTCTTT. Translated, it gives CASSPKEAFF.

This clone showed up just a few times. The chain combines TRBV2 with TRBJ1-2, with 9 nucleotides matching TRBD1. V lost 7 bases to trimming and J lost 7 bases; unmatched junction nucleotides: 13. Germline values: CDR1 SNHLY, CDR2 FYNNEI. The CDR3 extends over 15 amino acids. DNA for the CDR3: TGTGCCAGCACCGGGTGGACAGGGGAATTGGGTGGCTACACCTTC. Its protein is CASTGWTGELGGYTF.

This chain joins TRBV27 and TRBJ1-2; D may be TRBD1 (5 bases). Trimming removed 3 bases from V and 2 bases from J, with 19 bases in between. CDR3 length: 17 amino acids. Germline CDR1 is MNHEY and CDR2 is SMNVEV (reference sequence). Written as DNA, the CDR3 is TGTGCCAGCAGTTTGGTGGCAGGGAACAGAGCAAACTATGGCTACACCTTC. Its protein product is CASSLVAGNRANYGYTF.

Comment on this clone: Germline is not matched at one junction end, which may reflect a read error. V usage is TRBV10-3 and J usage is TRBJ1-2; D gene unclear. This CDR3 has 12 amino acids. Per the germline V gene, CDR1 is ENHRY and CDR2 is SYGVKD. In DNA, the CDR3 is TGTGCCAGCAGTTACTCGGAACGGGGCTACACCTTC. Translated, it gives CASSYSERGYTF.

This clone was seen a handful of times. This chain joins TRBV30 and TRBJ2-3; D uncertain. Per germline, CDR1 GTSNPN and CDR2 SVGIG (reference sequence). V was trimmed by 4 bases and J by 2 bases, leaving 10 bases between them. This CDR3 is 13 amino acids long. The CDR3: CAWNSPITDTQYF. The CDR3 region has the DNA TGTGCCTGGAACTCCCCCATCACAGATACGCAGTATTTT.

V and J are TRBV19 and TRBJ1-5; D is uncertain. The CDR3 has 13 amino acids. Per germline, CDR1 LNHDA and CDR2 SQIVND (reference sequence). The V gene lost 0 bases and the J gene lost 15 bases, with 15 bases spanning the gap. Here the CDR3 reads CASSIDFGPILHF. In DNA, the CDR3 is TGTGCCAGTAGTATAGATTTTGGCCCAATCTTGCATTTT.

The J gene is TRBJ2-7, the V gene TRBV25-1; 13 bases agree with TRBD2. Germline V gene sequence: CDR1 MGHDK, CDR2 SYGVNS. This CDR3 contains 16 residues. J lost 5 bases, V lost 4 bases, and 8 bases had no gene match. The CDR3: CASSAVGLAGVNEQYF. CDR3 sequence (DNA): TGTGCCAGCAGTGCCGTTGGACTAGCGGGAGTCAACGAGCAGTACTTC.